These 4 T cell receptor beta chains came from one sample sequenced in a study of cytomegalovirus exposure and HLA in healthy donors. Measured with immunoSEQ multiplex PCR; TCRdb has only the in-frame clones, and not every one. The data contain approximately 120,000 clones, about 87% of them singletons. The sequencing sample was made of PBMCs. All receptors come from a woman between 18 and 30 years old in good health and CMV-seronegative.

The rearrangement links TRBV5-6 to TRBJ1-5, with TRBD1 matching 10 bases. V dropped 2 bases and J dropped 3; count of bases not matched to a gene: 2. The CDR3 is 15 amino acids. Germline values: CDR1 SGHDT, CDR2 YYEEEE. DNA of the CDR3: TGTGCCAGCAGCTTAGGACAGGGGGACAATCAGCCCCAGCATTTT. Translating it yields CASSLGQGDNQPQHF.

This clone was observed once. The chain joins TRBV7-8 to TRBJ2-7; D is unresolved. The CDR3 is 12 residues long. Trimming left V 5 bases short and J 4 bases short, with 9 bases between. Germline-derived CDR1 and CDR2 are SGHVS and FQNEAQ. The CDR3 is CASSRLGYEQYF. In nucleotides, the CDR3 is TGTGCCAGCAGCCGCCTAGGTTACGAGCAGTACTTC.

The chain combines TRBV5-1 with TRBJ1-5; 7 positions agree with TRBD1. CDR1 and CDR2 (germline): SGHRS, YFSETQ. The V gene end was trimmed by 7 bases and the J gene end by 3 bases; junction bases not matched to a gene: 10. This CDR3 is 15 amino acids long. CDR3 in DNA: TGCGCCAGCTCCCCCGACGGACAGGCCAATCAGCCCCAGCATTTT. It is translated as CASSPDGQANQPQHF. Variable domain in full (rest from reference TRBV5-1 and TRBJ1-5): KAGVTQTPRYLIKTRGQQVTLSCSPISGHRSVSWYQQTPGQGLQFLFEYFSETQRNKGNFPGRFSGRQFSNSRSEMNVSTLELGDSALYLCASSPDGQANQPQHFGDGTRLSIL.

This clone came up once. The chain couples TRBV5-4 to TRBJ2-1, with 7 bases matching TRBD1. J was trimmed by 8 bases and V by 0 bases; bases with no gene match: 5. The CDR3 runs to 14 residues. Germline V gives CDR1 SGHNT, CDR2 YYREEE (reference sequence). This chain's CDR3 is CASSLEDRADEQFF. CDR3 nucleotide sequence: TGTGCCAGCAGCTTGGAAGACAGGGCGGATGAGCAGTTCTTC. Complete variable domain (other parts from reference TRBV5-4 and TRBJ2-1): ETGVTQSPTHLIKTRGQQVTLRCSSQSGHNTVSWYQQALGQGPQFIFQYYREEENGRGNFPPRFSGLQFPNYSSELNVNALELDDSALYLCASSLEDRADEQFFGPGTRLTVL.